This T cell receptor beta chain was found in a study of T cells in Graves' hyperthyroidism and ophthalmopathy. Findings of the study overall: A 13 V-J model separated ophthalmopathy from stable hyperthyroidism.

Amplification of TCR beta CDR3 regions used RNA as the template. Carried out on the TCR CDR3, a first-round RT-PCR used the HTBI primer set. In TCRdb, the multiplex PCR reads were re-called with MiXCR into one record per CDR3 protein. The sample consists of 300,000 to 450,000 distinct CDR3 sequences, around 14% of them appearing once. Germline assignment: CDR1 SGHRS and CDR2 YFSETQ. CDR3 size: 14 residues. V was clipped by 0 bases and J by 5 bases, with 10 bases between them. This clonotype was observed once. Its specificity is unknown. Since a much larger clone is just one base distant, this may be a read error. Any patient presenting with uncontrolled infection, other autoimmune disease, pregnancy or lactation was left out.

The sample taken for sequencing was blood. This clonotype was sampled from a woman aged 18-29 years with Graves' hyperthyroidism that later progressed to Graves' ophthalmopathy. The V call is TRBV5-1, the J call TRBJ2-3; D is ambiguous. The CDR3 DNA reads TGCGCCAGCAGCTTGGAGTCTACCATAGATACGCAGTATTTT. Amino acid sequence: CASSLESTIDTQYF.